This TCR beta chain was captured in a study of T cells in Graves' hyperthyroidism and ophthalmopathy. Study conclusions and caveats: From stable hyperthyroidism, ophthalmopathy was set apart by a 13 V-J model. A median roughly 6.6 months before onset, the model predicted ophthalmopathy. Blood samples included most of the expanded thyroid clonotypes exceeding 0.001.

Trimming removed 6 bases at V and 0 bases at J, with 13 bases between. This CDR3 comprises 15 residues. This clonotype was seen many times. Its specificity is unknown. The source material, RNA transcripts, was used to amplify TCR beta CDR3 regions. The TCR CDR3 was amplified in a first-round RT-PCR using the HTBI primer set. From the multiplex PCR reads, TCRdb called clonotypes with MiXCR, one entry per CDR3 protein. The sample lists nearly 600,000 distinct CDR3 sequences, 13% to 15% occurring once. The sequence was obtained from a woman under 30 with Graves' ophthalmopathy. This chain links TRBV12-3 or TRBV12-4 with TRBJ2-3, with D uncertain. Sample: blood. The CDR3 DNA reads as TGTGCCAGCAGGTCCGAAGCCCCTAGCACAGATACGCAGTATTTT. This translates into CASRSEAPSTDTQYF.